This T cell receptor beta chain was obtained from a study of blood T cell repertoires in COVID-19. For the study at large: Acute-phase and convalescent COVID-19 samples originated in the United States, Italy and Spain. In each case, the material was cDNA or gDNA derived from T cells, B-cell-depleted T cells, or PBMCs.

Authors' analysis steps: Reference gene primer amplification yielded estimated nucleated cell counts. Generated by immunoSEQ multiplex PCR, the TCRdb table keeps only in-frame clones and is missing some. D and trimming come from the DNA, and the V and J calls and clone size come from that table. The sample contains under 150,000 clones, approximately 85% of which appear only once. V shed 3 bases and J 7 bases; nucleotides not matched to a gene: 9. Germline lookup yields CDR1 MNHEY and CDR2 SMNVEV (reference sequence). The CDR3 runs to 16 residues. Input material: peripheral blood. The genes are TRBV27 and TRBJ1-4; 9 bases align to TRBD1. The receptor was derived from a woman aged 55-75 years with COVID-19, enrolled during active disease. Here the CDR3 DNA reads TGTGCCAGCAGTTTGTTGGGACAGGGTTGGGCTGAAAAACTGTTTTTT. This sequence encodes CASSLLGQGWAEKLFF.